The 24 T cell receptor beta chains given below trace back to one sample, sequenced in a study of blood T cells in healthy people across ages. PCR was performed a second time for about 7 to 12 cycles using a sample-barcoded 5' primer and a J-beta primer mix. TCRdb processed the 5' RACE reads anew with MiXCR; each CDR3 protein has one entry. In the table there are about 780,000 distinct CDR3 sequences, approximately 67% of which are singletons. The sample comprised blood. The receptors shown here come from a man aged 25-45 years in good health.

The chain couples TRBV12-3 or TRBV12-4 to TRBJ1-5; D is ambiguous. The CDR3 has 15 residues. Trimming removed 2 bases at V and 6 bases at J, with 14 bases between. DNA of the CDR3: TGTGCCAGCAGTTTAAGGAATAGTCATATTCAGCCCCAGCATTTT. It is translated as CASSLRNSHIQPQHF.

The genes are TRBV7-6 and TRBJ1-1, with TRBD1 as a possible D gene (5 bases). The V gene's germline CDR1 is SGHVS and CDR2 FNYEAQ. Trimming removed 2 bases at V and 11 bases at J, with 21 bases between. This CDR3 has 15 amino acids. As DNA, the CDR3 is TGTGCCAGCAGCTTAAGGGGAGAAATCGACACTGTCGCTTTCTTT. This gives the protein CASSLRGEIDTVAFF.

The rearrangement uses TRBV5-1 and TRBJ2-7; D may be TRBD1 (6 bases). V was pared by 0 bases and J by 4 bases, with 20 bases between. The CDR3 runs 17 residues. Germline CDR1 and CDR2: SGHRS and YFSETQ. The CDR3 sequence is CASSLAQTGGMTYEQYF. The CDR3 region has the DNA TGCGCCAGCAGCTTGGCCCAGACAGGAGGAATGACGTACGAGCAGTACTTC.

This chain joins TRBV7-9 and TRBJ1-1; possible D gene TRBD1, 6 bases. V shed 4 bases and J shed 6 bases, with 12 bases lying between them. CDR3 length equals 13 residues. Germline loops: CDR1 SEHNR, CDR2 FQNEAQ (reference sequence). As DNA, the CDR3 is TGTGCCAGCAGCTGGGGGGGCAGGGCTGAAGCTTTCTTT. Translated, it gives CASSWGGRAEAFF.

About this clonotype itself: It may be a read error: a sequence one base away is much more abundant. CDR3 protein: CASSQGTGTASGYTF. Here the CDR3 DNA reads TGTGCCAGCAGCCAAGGGACCGGGACGGCGTCTGGCTACACCTTC. J is TRBJ1-2 and V is TRBV4-2; D perhaps matches TRBD1 (5 bases). The CDR3 totals 15 residues. Deletions cut 1 base from V and 7 bases from J, with 16 bases between. Germline-derived CDR1 and CDR2 are LGHNA and YNFKEQ.

Concerning this clonotype itself: A much larger clone lies one base from this, so it may be a read error. In nucleotides, the CDR3 is TGTGCCAGCAGTCCTGTAACCGGGACCCCTTCCTATGGCTACACCTTC. This gives the protein CASSPVTGTPSYGYTF. V is TRBV6-5 and J is TRBJ1-2; D possibly corresponds to TRBD1 (5 bases). Looked up from germline, CDR1 is MNHEY and CDR2 is SVGAGI. With 5 bases removed from V and 4 bases from J, the gap between germline ends came to 20 bases. The CDR3 contains 16 residues.

The chain has TRBV9 and TRBJ2-4; 9 bases fit TRBD2. V lost 3 bases to trimming and J lost 3 bases; unmatched junction nucleotides: 4. Per the germline V gene, CDR1 is SGDLS and CDR2 is YYNGEE. The CDR3 length is 15 residues. CDR3 amino acids: CASSGSGGDKNIQYF. Here the CDR3 DNA reads TGTGCCAGCAGCGGTAGCGGGGGTGACAAAAACATTCAGTACTTC.

The chain recombines TRBV4-2 with TRBJ2-1; 11 bases fit TRBD2. The CDR3 extends over 17 amino acids. Germline V CDR1 and CDR2: LGHNA, YNFKEQ. With 0 bases clipped from V and 6 bases from J, the junction kept 7 bases outside the gene matches. CDR3 protein: CASSQEGNSGGANEQFF. The CDR3 region has the DNA TGTGCCAGCAGCCAAGAGGGTAATAGCGGGGGGGCCAATGAGCAGTTCTTC.

Only a few counts were recorded for this clonotype. The genes are TRBV5-1 and TRBJ1-2; D is uncertain. Germline V CDR1 and CDR2: SGHRS, YFSETQ. The CDR3 extends over 14 amino acids. With 0 bases removed from V and 3 bases from J, the gap between germline ends came to 9 bases. CDR3 protein: CASSLGQSDYGYTF. CDR3 bases: TGCGCCAGCAGCTTGGGGCAGAGCGACTATGGCTACACCTTC.

The rearrangement links TRBV28 to TRBJ2-6; D call uncertain. This CDR3 comprises 13 residues. Between the trimmed V and J ends, which lost 5 bases and 5 bases, there was a span of 7 bases. The germline V gene has CDR1 MDHEN and CDR2 SYDVKM. Here the CDR3 DNA reads TGTGCCAGCAGTCTAGGCTGGGCCAACGTCCTGACTTTC. It yields the protein CASSLGWANVLTF.

J is TRBJ1-2 and V is TRBV12-3 or TRBV12-4; TRBD1 matches at 7 bases. V lost 7 bases to trimming and J lost 6 bases; unmatched junction nucleotides: 8. The CDR3 contains 13 residues. The CDR3 sequence: CASNQQGYHGYTF. CDR3 nucleotides: TGTGCCAGCAACCAACAGGGGTACCATGGCTACACCTTC.

This chain links TRBV15 with TRBJ2-1; TRBD1 is a possible D gene (6 bases). Looked up from germline, CDR1 is LNHNV and CDR2 is YYDKDF (reference sequence). The CDR3 covers 14 residues. The ends were cut back, 0 bases at V and 7 bases at J, with 10 bases in the middle. Here the CDR3 reads CATSRDIRGNEQFF. Here the CDR3 DNA reads TGTGCCACCAGCAGAGATATCAGGGGAAATGAGCAGTTCTTC.

The chain is built from TRBV24-1 and TRBJ2-1; 14 bases are a match to TRBD2. Germline CDR1 is KGHDR and CDR2 is SFDVKD. V dropped 4 bases and J dropped 10; count of bases not matched to a gene: 5. CDR3 length: 15 amino acids. CDR3 in amino acids: CATSDRLAGGGEQFF. Written as DNA, the CDR3 is TGTGCCACCAGTGACAGACTAGCGGGAGGGGGGGAGCAGTTCTTC.

A single count supports this clonotype. The genes are TRBV5-6 and TRBJ1-1, with D uncertain. Germline-derived CDR1 and CDR2 are SGHDT and YYEEEE. CDR3 size: 14 residues. V was shortened by 3 bases and J by 0 bases, with 9 bases between the two germline ends. The CDR3: CASSWQTLNTEAFF. The DNA of the CDR3 is TGTGCCAGCAGCTGGCAGACTTTGAACACTGAAGCTTTCTTT.

Note on this clonotype: This may arise from a read error, as a much more abundant clone is one base away. The J gene is TRBJ2-7, the V gene TRBV6-1; 7 bases align to TRBD2. Germline CDR1 is MNHNS and CDR2 is SASEGT. V trimming: 7 bases; J trimming: 4 bases; junction bases outside the gene matches: 10. The CDR3 is 14 residues long. The CDR3 is CASKTGGSEYEQYF. The CDR3, as DNA: TGTGCCAGCAAAACCGGGGGGTCCGAATACGAGCAGTACTTC.

V and J are TRBV4-2 and TRBJ2-1; the match to TRBD2 covers 13 bases. With V trimmed by 6 bases and J by 5 bases, 7 bases remained unmatched. The length of the CDR3 is 16 residues. Germline V gene sequence: CDR1 LGHNA, CDR2 YNFKEQ. As DNA, the CDR3 is TGTGCCAGCAGGTCGACTAGCGGGGGGCCTAACAATGAGCAGTTCTTC. Its translation: CASRSTSGGPNNEQFF.

In DNA form, the CDR3 reads TGCAGCGCCCCGGGCAGGGTCAACTATGGCTACACCTTC. It is translated as CSAPGRVNYGYTF. The rearrangement links TRBV29-1 to TRBJ1-2; tentative D call: TRBD1 (5 bases). This CDR3 region has 13 residues. Germline V CDR1 and CDR2: SQVTM, ANQGSEA. V lost 7 bases and J 2 bases, leaving 14 bases between the germline ends.

V usage is TRBV15 and J usage is TRBJ2-4; D is undetermined. The germline gives CDR1 LNHNV, CDR2 YYDKDF (reference sequence). This CDR3 is 15 amino acids long. V gave up 1 base and J gave up 0 bases, with 7 bases separating them. The CDR3 nucleotides read TGTGCCACCAGCAGAGGTCGGATAGCCAAAAACATTCAGTACTTC. Translation gives CATSRGRIAKNIQYF.

The gene calls are TRBV9 and TRBJ2-3; no clear D. Germline CDR1 is SGDLS and CDR2 is YYNGEE. The CDR3 covers 14 residues. V lost 1 base and J 0 bases, leaving 6 bases between the germline ends. In DNA, the CDR3 is TGTGCCAGCAGCGTAACTCGGAGCACAGATACGCAGTATTTT. Amino acids: CASSVTRSTDTQYF.

J is TRBJ2-1 and V is TRBV29-1, with 9 positions matching TRBD2. Germline CDR1 is SQVTM and CDR2 is ANQGSEA. This CDR3 comprises 14 residues. Trimming at V came to 6 bases and at J to 1 base, leaving 4 bases not matched to a gene. CDR3 loop: CSVESGGSYNEQFF. The CDR3 nucleotides read TGCAGCGTCGAGAGCGGGGGGTCCTACAATGAGCAGTTCTTC.

Of note for this clonotype: One end of the junction fails to match germline, which may point to a read error. Here the CDR3 reads CASSPGHKANYGDTF. CDR3 coding DNA: TGTGCCAGCAGCCCGGGACACAAAGCTAACTATGGCGACACCTTC. The V call is TRBV5-5, the J call TRBJ1-2; TRBD1 might be the D (6 bases). Germline V gene sequence: CDR1 SGHKS, CDR2 YYEKEE (reference sequence). The CDR3 runs to 15 residues.

The DNA of the CDR3 is TGCAGTGCCACGCGGGACAGTCGGAATGAAAAACTGTTTTTT. It yields the protein CSATRDSRNEKLFF. This chain joins TRBV20-1 and TRBJ1-4; 7 bases align to TRBD1. Germline-derived CDR1 and CDR2 are DFQATT and SNEGSKA (reference sequence). The CDR3 is 14 amino acids. V dropped 6 bases and J dropped 5; count of bases not matched to a gene: 9.

The chain recombines TRBV28 with TRBJ2-5, with 12 bases matching TRBD2. The J call is in doubt because the DNA end fits TRBJ2-7 better. The CDR3 has 16 residues. CDR1 is MDHEN and CDR2 is SYDVKM in the germline V gene. The DNA for the CDR3 is TGTGCCAGCAGTTTATCCTGGACTAGCGGGGACTACGAGCAGTACTTC. This translates into CASSLSWTSGDYEQYF.

The rearrangement uses TRBV27 and TRBJ2-1; 14 bases are shared with TRBD2. Germline V gene sequence: CDR1 MNHEY, CDR2 SMNVEV (reference sequence). V shed 11 bases and J 5 bases; nucleotides not matched to a gene: 11. CDR3 length: 16 residues. This chain's CDR3 is CAGEPGLAGVDNEQFF. The CDR3 DNA is TGTGCCGGTGAACCGGGACTAGCGGGGGTGGACAATGAGCAGTTCTTC.